This T cell receptor (beta chain) was sequenced during a study of T cells after yellow fever vaccination. Study-wide points: Only a minor proportion of clonotypes was detected across both CD4 and CD8 compartments. Repertoires sorted by FACS could include abundant clonotypes that are contaminants from the bulk population.

This clonotype was seen at least ten times. Its antigen is unknown. Trimming took 1 base from V and 0 from J, leaving 9 bases between them. The V gene's germline CDR1 is DFQATT and CDR2 SNEGSKA (reference sequence). This CDR3 has 15 amino acids. A single record per CDR3 protein comes from TCRdb applying MiXCR to the 5' RACE reads. The sample holds more than 300,000 distinct CDR3 sequences; over 3.5% are singletons and the top ten take 19%. The genes are TRBV20-1 and TRBJ2-2; D is possibly TRBD1 or TRBD2 (5 bases each). The sample consisted of PBMCs, taken 15 days after the yellow fever booster vaccination. The TCR was taken from a man aged 18 to 29 who received the YFV17D yellow fever vaccine. The CDR3 nucleotides are TGCAGTGCTAGAGGGGACCTCGCGAACACCGGGGAGCTGTTTTTT. Amino acid sequence: CSARGDLANTGELFF.